A single sample is the source of the 13 T cell receptor beta chains below, sequenced in a study of T cells of healthy individuals. TCRdb re-analysed the 5' RACE reads in MiXCR, keeping a single row per CDR3 protein. The top ten clones hold about 6.2% of a sample with more than 85,000 distinct CDR3 sequences, approximately 15% of them seen once. All receptors come from a human donor in good health.

This clonotype was counted many times. The chain has TRBV29-1 and TRBJ2-4, with D tentatively TRBD1 (5 bases). Per germline, CDR1 SQVTM and CDR2 ANQGSEA. V was trimmed by 3 bases and J by 7 bases, leaving 10 bases between them. The CDR3 is made up of 12 amino acids. CDR3 sequence: CSVEGLENIQYF. The CDR3 nucleotides are TGCAGCGTTGAGGGGCTAGAGAACATTCAGTACTTC.

This clonotype was found a few times. The rearrangement joins TRBV15 to TRBJ2-2, with 9 bases identical to TRBD1. Germline V gives CDR1 LNHNV, CDR2 YYDKDF (reference sequence). The length of the CDR3 is 16 residues. V gave up 0 bases and J gave up 4 bases; unmatched junction bases: 3. The CDR3 is CATSRDRTGVTGELFF. CDR3 coding DNA: TGTGCCACCAGCAGAGATAGGACAGGGGTCACCGGGGAGCTGTTTTTT.

This clonotype was observed a few times. This chain links TRBV6-1 with TRBJ2-3; no clear D gene. Trimming took 10 bases from V and 2 from J, leaving 22 bases between them. In germline, CDR1 is MNHNS, CDR2 SASEGT. The CDR3 has 16 residues. In DNA form, the CDR3 reads TGTGCCACCTCGGCCCCCGGCGCTCCAAACACAGATACGCAGTATTTT. It yields the protein CATSAPGAPNTDTQYF.

V usage is TRBV20-1 and J usage is TRBJ1-5; D may be TRBD1 (5 bases). CDR1 is DFQATT, CDR2 SNEGSKA, per germline (reference sequence). V shed 6 bases and J shed 2 bases, with 14 bases lying between them. This CDR3 comprises 14 residues. The CDR3 loop reads CSAKNRTGNQPQHF. DNA of the CDR3: TGCAGTGCAAAGAACAGGACCGGCAATCAGCCCCAGCATTTT.

This clonotype was seen more than once but under ten times. The rearrangement joins TRBV20-1 to TRBJ1-2; the match to TRBD1 covers 7 bases. V shed 2 bases, J shed 3 bases, and the junction held 6 bases outside the gene matches. CDR1 DFQATT and CDR2 SNEGSKA come from the germline V gene (reference sequence). There are 14 residues in the CDR3. The CDR3 DNA reads TGCAGTGCTAGACCTCTCGACAGGGACTATGGCTACACCTTC. Residues: CSARPLDRDYGYTF.

This clonotype was observed a few times. The V call is TRBV4-2, the J call TRBJ2-5; possibly TRBD2 for D (7 bases). This CDR3 has 13 amino acids. The ends were cut back, 7 bases at V and 1 base at J, with 10 bases in the middle. The germline gives CDR1 LGHNA, CDR2 YNFKEQ. DNA of the CDR3: TGTGCCAGCAACGGGGGGCCCCAAGAGACCCAGTACTTC. It yields the protein CASNGGPQETQYF.

This clonotype was observed many times. V is TRBV12-3 or TRBV12-4 and J is TRBJ1-5, with D tentatively TRBD1 (6 bases). V gave up 2 bases and J gave up 4 bases, with 9 bases separating them. There are 14 residues in the CDR3. Here the CDR3 DNA reads TGTGCCAGCAGTTTAAAGGGGGAAAATCAGCCCCAGCATTTT. It yields the protein CASSLKGENQPQHF.

The chain combines TRBV5-5 with TRBJ1-2; D possibly corresponds to TRBD1 (6 bases). The CDR3 consists of 14 residues. Trimming left V 4 bases short and J 7 bases short, with 17 bases between. Germline CDR1 SGHKS, CDR2 YYEKEE (reference sequence). This CDR3 reads CASSNGGRVGGYTF. As DNA, the CDR3 is TGTGCCAGCAGCAATGGGGGCCGGGTTGGTGGCTACACCTTC.

This clonotype was found a few times. The rearrangement joins TRBV5-1 to TRBJ2-1; the D gene is possibly TRBD1 (5 bases). The V end lost 4 bases, the J end lost 9 bases, and 11 bases lay between the germline ends. Germline V gene lookup returns CDR1 SGHRS and CDR2 YFSETQ. CDR3 size: 12 residues. The DNA for the CDR3 is TGCGCCAGCAGCGCGGCTGGGGCTGAGCAGTTCTTC. It codes for CASSAAGAEQFF.

This clonotype came up a few times. This sequence joins TRBV7-9 and TRBJ2-1; 11 bases match TRBD2. V lost 2 bases to trimming and J lost 8 bases; unmatched junction nucleotides: 14. CDR1 and CDR2 from the germline V gene are SEHNR and FQNEAQ (reference sequence). The CDR3 has 18 amino acids. The CDR3 is CASSLSGPLAGARDEQFF. The DNA for the CDR3 is TGTGCCAGCAGCTTAAGCGGCCCACTAGCGGGGGCGAGGGATGAGCAGTTCTTC.

This chain links TRBV7-2 with TRBJ2-4, with D unresolved. V lost 7 bases and J lost 4, with 14 bases in between. The CDR3 has 14 amino acids. Germline-derived CDR1 and CDR2 are SGHTA and FQGNSA. CDR3 region: CASILTGLKNIQYF. CDR3 DNA: TGTGCCAGCATCCTGACTGGGTTAAAAAACATTCAGTACTTC.

This clonotype came up a few times. V usage is TRBV4-1 and J usage is TRBJ2-5; D unresolved. The V gene's germline CDR1 is MGHRA and CDR2 YSYEKL. Trimming took off 2 bases at V and 5 bases at J, with 12 bases between the two ends. The length of the CDR3 is 14 residues. CDR3: CASSQPSDEETQYF. The CDR3, as DNA: TGCGCCAGCAGCCAACCCTCGGACGAGGAGACCCAGTACTTC.

This clonotype has only a few counts. This rearrangement joins TRBV28 to TRBJ2-2, with 11 bases aligning to TRBD2. Germline loops: CDR1 MDHEN, CDR2 SYDVKM. J gave up 6 bases and V 2 bases, and 5 bases lay outside the gene matches. CDR3 length: 16 amino acids. DNA of the CDR3: TGTGCCAGCAGTTTACTCCGACTAGCGGGGTCCGGGGAGCTGTTTTTT. This codes for CASSLLRLAGSGELFF.